This T cell receptor beta chain stems from a study of immune evolution from preneoplasia to lung adenocarcinoma. Study-level results: From normal lung to invasive adenocarcinoma, top clone frequencies appeared to decrease. Clonality was highest in normal lung, lower in later-stage lesions apparently.

With regard to this clone: Its specificity is not known.

Only in-frame clones appear in the TCRdb table, and some are missing; sequencing was by immunoSEQ multiplex PCR. The repertoire holds approximately 4,000 clones, with roughly 80% as singletons. CDR1 is MNHEY and CDR2 is SMNVEV in the germline V gene (reference sequence). The CDR3 runs to 11 residues. The V end was cut by 4 bases, the J end by 9 bases, with 7 bases between. Resections took place in Japan or China from about 2014 to 2018. Each case's diagnosis was confirmed by two pathologists on H&E. The chain links TRBV27 to TRBJ1-5; D is unresolved. Source material: FFPE adjacent normal lung tissue. This TCR came from a person between 70 and 80 years old with lung adenocarcinoma. CDR3 protein: CASSSPRPQHF. The DNA of the CDR3 is TGTGCCAGCAGTTCCCCCCGGCCCCAGCATTTT.